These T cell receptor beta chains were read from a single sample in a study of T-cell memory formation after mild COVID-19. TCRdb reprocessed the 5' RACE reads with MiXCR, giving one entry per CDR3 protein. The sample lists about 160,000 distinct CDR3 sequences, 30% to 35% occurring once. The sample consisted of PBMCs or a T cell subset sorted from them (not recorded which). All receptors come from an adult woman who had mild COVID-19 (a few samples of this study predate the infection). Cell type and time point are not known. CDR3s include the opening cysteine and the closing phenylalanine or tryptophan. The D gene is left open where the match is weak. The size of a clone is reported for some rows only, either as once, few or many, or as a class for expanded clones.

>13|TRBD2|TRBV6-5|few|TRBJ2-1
CATQRGLYNEQFF
TGTGCCACTCAGCGGGGCCTCTACAATGAGCAGTTCTTC
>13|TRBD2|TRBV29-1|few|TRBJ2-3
CSALADGGDTQYF
TGCAGCGCCCTAGCGGATGGAGGGGATACGCAGTATTTT
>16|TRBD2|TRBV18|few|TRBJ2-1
CASSPDRQAGGNEQFF
TGTGCCAGCTCACCAGATCGGCAAGCGGGGGGGAATGAGCAGTTCTTC
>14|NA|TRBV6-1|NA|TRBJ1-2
CASSDSRANYGYTF
TGTGCCAGCAGTGATTCCAGGGCGAACTATGGCTACACCTTC
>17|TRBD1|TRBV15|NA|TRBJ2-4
CATSPREGQGAKNIQYF
TGTGCCACCAGCCCCCGCGAGGGACAGGGAGCCAAAAACATTCAGTACTTC
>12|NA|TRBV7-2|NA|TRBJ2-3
CASSPQGGPPYF
TGTGCCAGCAGCCCCCAGGGGGGGCCACCGTATTTT
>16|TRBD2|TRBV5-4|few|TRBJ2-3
CASSPDSGGSTDTQYF
TGTGCCAGCAGCCCCGATAGCGGGGGATCCACAGATACGCAGTATTTT
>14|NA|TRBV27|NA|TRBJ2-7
CASSLAGRPYEQYF
TGTGCCAGCAGTTTAGCGGGGAGGCCCTACGAGCAGTACTTC
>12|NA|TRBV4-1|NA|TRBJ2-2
CASSRLLGELFF
TGCGCCAGCAGCCGACTCCTAGGGGAGCTGTTTTTT
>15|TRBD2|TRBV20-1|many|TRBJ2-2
CSARASGRGTGELFF
TGCAGTGCTAGGGCCAGCGGGAGAGGGACCGGGGAGCTGTTTTTT
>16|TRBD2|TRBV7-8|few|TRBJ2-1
CASSPYSGGAGDEQFF
TGTGCCAGCAGCCCCTACAGCGGGGGGGCCGGTGATGAGCAGTTCTTC
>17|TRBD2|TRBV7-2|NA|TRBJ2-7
CASSRTSGGTKTYEQYF
TGTGCCAGCAGCCGGACTAGCGGGGGGACCAAGACTTACGAGCAGTACTTC
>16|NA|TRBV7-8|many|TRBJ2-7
CASSFSEESFSYEQYF
TGTGCCAGCAGCTTTTCCGAGGAGTCGTTTTCCTACGAGCAGTACTTC
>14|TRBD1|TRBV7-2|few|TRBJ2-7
CASSNRDSSYEQYF
TGTGCCAGCAGCAACCGGGACAGCTCCTACGAGCAGTACTTC
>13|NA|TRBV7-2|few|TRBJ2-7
CASSPRRGNEQYF
TGTGCCAGCAGCCCCAGACGGGGAAACGAGCAGTACTTC
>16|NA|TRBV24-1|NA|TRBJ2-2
CATSDLAGRNTGELFF
TGTGCCACCAGTGATTTGGCGGGACGTAACACCGGGGAGCTGTTTTTT
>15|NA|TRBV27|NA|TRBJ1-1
CASSPTWLGNTEAFF
TGTGCCAGCAGTCCCACCTGGCTCGGGAACACTGAAGCTTTCTTT
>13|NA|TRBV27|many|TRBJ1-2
CASSLSGLYGYTF
TGTGCCAGCAGTTTATCAGGGCTATATGGCTACACCTTC
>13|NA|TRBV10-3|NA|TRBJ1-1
CAINWQMNTEAFF
TGTGCCATCAATTGGCAGATGAACACTGAAGCTTTCTTT
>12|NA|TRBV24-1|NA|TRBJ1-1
CATRSEGPEAFF
TGTGCCACCAGATCAGAGGGGCCTGAAGCTTTCTTT
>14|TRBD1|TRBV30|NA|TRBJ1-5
CAWSQGASNQPQHF
TGTGCCTGGAGCCAGGGGGCAAGCAATCAGCCCCAGCATTTT
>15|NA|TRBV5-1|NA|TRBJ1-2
CASSLGGSVNYGYTF
TGCGCCAGCAGCTTGGGGGGGTCGGTTAACTATGGCTACACCTTC
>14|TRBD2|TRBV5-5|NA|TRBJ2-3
CASSLSGRSDTQYF
TGTGCCAGCAGCTTGAGCGGGAGGTCAGATACGCAGTATTTT
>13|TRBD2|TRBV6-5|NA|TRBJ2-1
CASTAGAYNEQFF
TGTGCCAGCACGGCGGGGGCCTACAATGAGCAGTTCTTC
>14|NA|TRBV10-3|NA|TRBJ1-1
CAISEVQSNTEAFF
TGTGCCATCAGTGAGGTTCAGTCGAACACTGAAGCTTTCTTT
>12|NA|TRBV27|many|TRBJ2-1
CASSLEKWGHFF
TGTGCCAGCAGTTTAGAGAAGTGGGGCCATTTCTTC
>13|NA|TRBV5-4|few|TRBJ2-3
CASSFNGEDTQYF
TGTGCCAGCAGCTTCAATGGGGAAGATACGCAGTATTTT
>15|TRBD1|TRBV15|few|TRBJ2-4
CATSRDPDRAAIQYF
TGTGCCACCAGCAGAGATCCTGACAGGGCGGCCATTCAGTACTTC
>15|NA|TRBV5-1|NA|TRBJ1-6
CASSLYTGRNSPLHF
TGCGCCAGCAGCTTGTACACGGGTAGAAATTCACCCCTCCACTTT
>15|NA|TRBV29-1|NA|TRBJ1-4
CSVEDLRGQNEKLFF
TGCAGCGTTGAAGATCTGAGGGGACAAAATGAAAAACTGTTTTTT
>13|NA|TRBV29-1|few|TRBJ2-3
CSVGLGAGDTQYF
TGCAGCGTTGGTCTAGGGGCCGGAGATACGCAGTATTTT
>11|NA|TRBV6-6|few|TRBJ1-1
CASSRDMGAFF
TGTGCCAGCAGCCGCGATATGGGAGCTTTCTTT
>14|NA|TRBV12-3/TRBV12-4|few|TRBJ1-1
CASSFAGAGTEAFF
TGTGCCAGCAGTTTTGCAGGGGCTGGAACTGAAGCTTTCTTT
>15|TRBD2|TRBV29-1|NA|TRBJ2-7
CSVGPGGGFLYEQYF
TGCAGCGTTGGCCCGGGGGGAGGTTTTCTCTACGAGCAGTACTTC
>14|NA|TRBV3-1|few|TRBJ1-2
CASREATGTWGYTF
TGTGCCAGCAGGGAGGCAACCGGGACGTGGGGCTACACCTTC
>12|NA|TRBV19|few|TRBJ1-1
CASSPQNTEAFF
TGTGCCAGTAGCCCCCAGAACACTGAAGCTTTCTTT
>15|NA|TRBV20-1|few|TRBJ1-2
CSASSHAVSGYGYTF
TGCAGTGCTAGCTCCCATGCCGTGTCAGGCTATGGCTACACCTTC
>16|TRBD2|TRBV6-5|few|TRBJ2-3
CASSPGLAGITDTQYF
TGTGCCAGCAGCCCAGGACTAGCGGGGATCACAGATACGCAGTATTTT
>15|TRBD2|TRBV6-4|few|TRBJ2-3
CASSLSGGSGDTQYF
TGTGCCAGCAGCCTTAGCGGCGGGAGTGGAGATACGCAGTATTTT
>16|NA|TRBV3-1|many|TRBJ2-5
CASSQGMALRQETQYF
TGTGCCAGCAGCCAAGGGATGGCGCTCCGACAAGAGACCCAGTACTTC
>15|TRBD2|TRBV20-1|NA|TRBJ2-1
CSARDGAGGPREQFF
TGCAGTGCTAGAGATGGGGCGGGAGGGCCAAGGGAGCAGTTCTTC